What follows is one T cell receptor beta chain and its context. The antigen remains undetermined. This sample is part of a study of T cell repertoires in aging, cancer and after chemotherapy. Study in general: Six age groups, ranging from 30 or younger to 70 or older, included the donors. Clear clonal overlap appeared across healthy donor samples taken over several months to years. Study observations and caveats: Compared with age-matched healthy donors, untreated hematological or solid cancer patients showed higher blood TCR clonality.

A mixed TRB-A/B primer pool amplified rearranged TRB by multiplex touch-down PCR. A single record per CDR3 protein comes from TCRdb applying MiXCR to the multiplex PCR reads. This sample has around 12,000 distinct CDR3 sequences, with 21% found just once. The CDR3 has 12 residues. V lost 4 bases, J lost 3 bases, and 6 bases lay in between. Germline values: CDR1 SGHRS, CDR2 YFSETQ. TCR beta rearrangements were amplified from peripheral blood genomic DNA. The clonotype comes from a human donor in good health. Material for sequencing was blood. This rearrangement joins TRBV5-1 to TRBJ2-3; D call uncertain. The CDR3, as DNA: TGCGCCAGCAGCCCGGAGACAGATACGCAGTATTTT. Translation gives CASSPETDTQYF.